Listed below are T cell receptor beta chains from one sample, sequenced in a study of early T cells in non-severe SARS-CoV-2 infection. TCRdb independently ran MiXCR on the 5' RACE reads; one entry per CDR3 protein. Counted here are about 63,000 distinct CDR3 sequences, 13% occurring once; the ten biggest clones make up roughly 4.7%. The sample consisted of whole blood. The source is an adult who was a healthcare worker with PCR-confirmed SARS-CoV-2 infection or an uninfected control (not recorded which). Both conserved end residues are part of each CDR3. Fields, in order: D gene, clone size, J gene, CDR3 length, V gene, CDR3 DNA, CDR3 protein. The D gene is left open where the match is weak. Not every row has a clone size; where given, it reads once, few, many or a size class.

>TRBD1|many|TRBJ2-7|14|TRBV6-2/TRBV6-3
TGTGCCACCCGAGGTGGACAGGCCTCCTACGAGCAGTACTTC
CATRGGQASYEQYF
>-|many|TRBJ2-6|15|TRBV20-1
TGCAGTGCTAAAGACAGTAACTCTGGGGCCAACGTCCTGACTTTC
CSAKDSNSGANVLTF
>-|few|TRBJ1-1|13|TRBV29-1
TGCAGCGTTGAAGACACCTTGGGGGGTGAAGCTTTCTTT
CSVEDTLGGEAFF
>-|many|TRBJ1-6|15|TRBV27
TGTGCCAGCAGTTTACGGGGATTCTATAATTCACCCCTCCACTTT
CASSLRGFYNSPLHF
>TRBD2|many|TRBJ2-1|15|TRBV7-7
TGTGCCAGCATGGCGGGTAGCGGGGGGCACAATGAGCAGTTCTTC
CASMAGSGGHNEQFF
>-|many|TRBJ2-2|15|TRBV9
TGTGCCAGCAGCCCTGCTGGACGGAGCCCCGGGGAGCTGTTTTTT
CASSPAGRSPGELFF
>-|many|TRBJ2-3|14|TRBV12-3/TRBV12-4
TGTGCCAGCACCCCCCGTGGCGTTCAAGATACGCAGTATTTT
CASTPRGVQDTQYF
>-|many|TRBJ2-6|16|TRBV10-2
TGCGCCAGCAGCGAGGCCACAGGCTCTGGGGCCAACGTCCTGACTTTC
CASSEATGSGANVLTF
>-|many|TRBJ2-5|13|TRBV6-2/TRBV6-3
TGTGCCAGCAGTTACGGAGGGGAAGAGACCCAGTACTTC
CASSYGGEETQYF
>-|many|TRBJ1-1|13|TRBV5-6
TGTGCCAGCAGCTTGGGGGTACTAACTGAAGCTTTCTTT
CASSLGVLTEAFF
>-|-|TRBJ2-1|15|TRBV4-1
TGCGCCAGCAGCCCGGACCAGAGCTCCTACAATGAGCAGTTCTTC
CASSPDQSSYNEQFF
>TRBD1|few|TRBJ2-1|15|TRBV5-1
TGCGCCAGCAGCCCGCGACAGGGGGAGTACAATGAGCAGTTCTTC
CASSPRQGEYNEQFF
>-|many|TRBJ2-7|11|TRBV4-3
TGTGCCAGCAGTCAGGGGCGCGAGCAGTACTTC
CASSQGREQYF
>-|-|TRBJ2-5|13|TRBV2
TGTGCCAGCAGTGAAACTAGGGCGGAGACCCAGTACTTC
CASSETRAETQYF
>-|many|TRBJ2-5|14|TRBV29-1
TGCAGCGTTGATTGGACGGCTACCCAAGAGACCCAGTACTTC
CSVDWTATQETQYF
>-|many|TRBJ2-7|13|TRBV21-1
TGTGCCAGCACCCCCCGGCTAACCGGTGAGCAGTACTTC
CASTPRLTGEQYF
>-|-|TRBJ2-3|13|TRBV29-1
TGCAGCGTTGACAGGGATGCTGCAGATACGCAGTATTTT
CSVDRDAADTQYF